These T cell receptor beta chains were read from a single sample in a study of graft-versus-host responses after intestinal transplantation. Using immunoSEQ multiplex PCR, the repertoire was profiled, and TCRdb retains in-frame clones only, with some absent. The data show roughly 3,500 clones, with roughly 72% seen just once and around 10% held by the top ten. The sample was ileum tissue, taken approximately 960 days after intestinal transplantation. These receptors originate from a human patient who received an intestinal transplant, so some T cells may come from the graft donor. CDR3s include the opening cysteine and the closing phenylalanine or tryptophan. A D gene is named only where the DNA matches it firmly. A clone size is listed for some rows: how often the clone was seen (once, few, many), or a class if it is expanded.

v_gene	abundance	d_gene	j_gene	CDR3nt	CDR3aa
TRBV4-1	NA	NA	TRBJ1-2	TGCGCCAGCGGGTCGACATCGGGCTATGGCTACACCTTC	CASGSTSGYGYTF
TRBV28	few	NA	TRBJ1-5	TGTGCCAGCAGTGACGGGAGTTATAGCAATCAGCCCCAGCATTTT	CASSDGSYSNQPQHF
TRBV15	NA	NA	TRBJ1-1	TGTGCCACCAGCAGAGAGAGGGTCGGCCAGGACCTTGGGGAAAGGAACACTGAAGCTTTCTTT	CATSRERVGQDLGERNTEAFF
TRBV5-5	NA	NA	TRBJ2-1	TGTGCCAGCAGCCCCACAAGCACCAACAATGAGCAGTTCTTC	CASSPTSTNNEQFF
TRBV6-6	NA	TRBD2	TRBJ2-3	TGTGCCAGCAGCCAACGGGGGGAAGGCACAGATACGCAGTATTTT	CASSQRGEGTDTQYF
TRBV5-4	NA	TRBD2	TRBJ2-2	TGTGCCAGCAGCTTCGGCTCTAGCGGTTGGGAGCTGTTTTTT	CASSFGSSGWELFF
TRBV5-4	NA	NA	TRBJ1-6	TGTGCCAGCAGCTTGGAAACCGAGAATTCACCCCTCCACTTT	CASSLETENSPLHF
TRBV19	NA	NA	TRBJ2-3	TGTGCCAGTAGTTCGCCGGGAATGGGCACAGATACGCAGTATTTT	CASSSPGMGTDTQYF
TRBV6-5	NA	NA	TRBJ2-5	TGTGCCAGCAGTTACTCGGCAATACAGACCCAGTACTTC	CASSYSAIQTQYF
TRBV28	NA	TRBD1	TRBJ2-5	TGTGCCAGCAGTCCGGGACAGGGGGAGATCGAGACCCAGTACTTC	CASSPGQGEIETQYF
TRBV19	NA	TRBD2	TRBJ2-1	TGTGCCAGTAGTCTAGCGGGGGGGTACAATGAGCAGTTCTTC	CASSLAGGYNEQFF
TRBV5-1	NA	NA	TRBJ2-1	TGCGCCAGCAGCTCGGGACTCCCCCCGAACGAGAATGAGCAGTTCTTC	CASSSGLPPNENEQFF
TRBV18	NA	NA	TRBJ2-5	TGTGCCAGCTCACCAGGAGTCCAAGAGACCCAGTACTTC	CASSPGVQETQYF
TRBV6-1	NA	NA	TRBJ2-5	TGTGCCAGCAGTGAGGGTTCGGGGGTGGGGACCCAGTACTTC	CASSEGSGVGTQYF
TRBV11-2	NA	NA	TRBJ2-5	TGTGCCAGCAGCTTCCGTCATGGGTTGGAAGAGACCCAGTACTTC	CASSFRHGLEETQYF
TRBV28	NA	TRBD1	TRBJ2-5	TGTGCCAGCAGTTTTAAGGACCAGGGGGCGCTCGGAGAGACCCAGTACTTC	CASSFKDQGALGETQYF
TRBV19	NA	NA	TRBJ2-3	TGTGCCAGTAGCATAATACGGGGCCCCTTTAACACAGATACGCAGTATTTT	CASSIIRGPFNTDTQYF
TRBV4-2	NA	TRBD2	TRBJ2-7	TGTGCCAGCAGCCAAGGTGGAAGCGGGGGGGCCTACGAGCAGTACTTC	CASSQGGSGGAYEQYF
TRBV19	NA	NA	TRBJ2-3	TGTGCCAGTAGTATTGGCAGTAGCACAGATACGCAGTATTTT	CASSIGSSTDTQYF
TRBV19	NA	NA	TRBJ2-5	TGTGCCAGCAGTCACCCAGGGACTCAAGAGACCCAGTACTTC	CASSHPGTQETQYF